This T cell receptor beta chain was profiled in a study of shared clonotypes between healthy human individuals. Under the authors' procedure: As immunoSEQ supplied junction-only sequences (without quality scores), filtering differed. Repertoires were generated with immunoSEQ multiplex PCR, while TCRdb's copy carries only in-frame clones and drops some. V and J calls and clone size are given by that table; D and trimming were obtained from the DNA. The sample lists hundreds of thousands of clones; 90% to 96% were seen once. V lost 0 bases, J lost 4 bases, and 6 bases stayed unmatched. CDR3 length: 16 amino acids. The germline V gene has CDR1 LNHNV and CDR2 YYDKDF (reference sequence).

The V gene is TRBV15, the J gene TRBJ1-3; 7 bases are a match to TRBD1. Material: naive CD4+ T cells sorted from blood. Subset specified: CD45RA+ positively selected. The sequence derives from a woman in her thirties in good health. CDR3 sequence: CATSREITGAGNTIYF. The DNA for the CDR3 is TGTGCCACCAGCAGAGAAATTACAGGGGCCGGAAACACCATATATTTT.